The 9 T cell receptor beta chains reported below all come from one sample, sequenced in a study of response to subunit inactivated influenza vaccine. TCRdb reprocessed the RT-PCR reads via MiXCR and lists one record per CDR3 protein. Among about 830,000 distinct CDR3 sequences listed, about 18% were seen once. Sequencing was performed on PBMCs from blood, taken 4 to 6 days after vaccination. The receptors stem from a man aged 50-60 years who received an inactivated influenza vaccine.

This clonotype has only a few counts. The CDR3 sequence is CASMSGANVLTF. Written as DNA, the CDR3 is TGTGCCAGCATGTCTGGGGCCAACGTCCTGACTTTC. J is TRBJ2-6 and V is TRBV12-3 or TRBV12-4; D ambiguous. V lost 7 bases and J 1 base, leaving 2 bases between the germline ends. CDR3 size: 12 residues.

This clonotype was seen repeatedly, ten times or more. The chain joins TRBV12-3 or TRBV12-4 to TRBJ2-5, with a tentative D call TRBD1 (6 bases). Deletions cut 1 base from V and 5 bases from J, with 11 bases between. This CDR3 spans 14 amino acids. The chain's CDR3 is CASSLVPGVETQYF. CDR3 DNA sequence: TGTGCCAGCAGTTTAGTTCCAGGGGTGGAGACCCAGTACTTC.

This clonotype was seen only a few times. The chain links TRBV4-2 to TRBJ2-1; 10 bases are a match to TRBD2. The CDR3 spans 19 residues. V was pared by 3 bases and J by 0 bases, with 11 bases of the junction left unmatched. Germline V gene data show CDR1 as LGHNA and CDR2 as YNFKEQ. In nucleotides, the CDR3 is TGTGCCAGCAGCCACATGGCTAGCGGGGGCCTGAGCTCCTACAATGAGCAGTTCTTC. This encodes CASSHMASGGLSSYNEQFF.

This clonotype was seen a few times. The chain has TRBV7-9 and TRBJ2-7; the D is unclear. There are 14 residues in the CDR3. The V and J ends lost 4 bases and 1 base respectively, with 11 bases between them. From germline, CDR1 is SEHNR and CDR2 FQNEAQ (reference sequence). The CDR3 protein is CASSSAEVSYEQYF. CDR3 nucleotide sequence: TGTGCCAGCAGCTCCGCCGAGGTATCCTACGAGCAGTACTTC.

This clonotype was seen a handful of times. The chain carries TRBV11-2 and TRBJ2-1; D is possibly TRBD2 (6 bases). The germline V gene has CDR1 SGHAT and CDR2 FQNNGV. CDR3 length: 13 amino acids. Trimming took 6 bases from V and 7 from J, leaving 13 bases between them. The DNA for the CDR3 is TGTGCCAGCAGATTTCTAGCGAGGAATGAGCAGTTCTTC. It encodes CASRFLARNEQFF.

This clonotype was counted only a few times. CDR3 nucleotide sequence: TGTGCCAGCAGCCCCGGCGCCTTGGCGGGAGTACACGAGCAGTACTTC. Its translation is CASSPGALAGVHEQYF. The chain joins TRBV4-2 to TRBJ2-7, with 7 positions matching TRBD2. The CDR3 is 16 residues long. The germline V gene encodes CDR1 LGHNA and CDR2 YNFKEQ. Trimming took 4 bases from V and 5 from J; bases not matched to a gene: 14.

This clonotype has only a few counts. The chain is built from TRBV5-5 and TRBJ2-2; no definite D call. Looked up from germline, CDR1 is SGHKS and CDR2 is YYEKEE (reference sequence). This CDR3 spans 13 amino acids. V lost 4 bases, J lost 6 bases, and 10 bases lay in between. CDR3 region: CASSRMSPGELFF. The CDR3 nucleotides are TGTGCCAGCAGCAGGATGAGTCCCGGGGAGCTGTTTTTT.

This clonotype has more than one count but fewer than ten. The J gene is TRBJ2-5, the V gene TRBV5-1; 9 positions match TRBD2. The CDR3 is 18 residues long. Germline trimming cut 4 bases from V and 5 bases from J; bases unmatched to any gene: 18. In germline, CDR1 is SGHRS, CDR2 YFSETQ. The CDR3 coding sequence is TGCGCCAGCAGCCGATCCCTTCCTAGCGGGACTCCGGGGGAGACCCAGTACTTC. Translated, it gives CASSRSLPSGTPGETQYF.

This clonotype was seen only a few times. This sequence joins TRBV6-2 or TRBV6-3 and TRBJ2-1; the match to TRBD2 covers 16 bases. Germline V CDR1 and CDR2: MNHEY, SVGEGT. This CDR3 has 21 amino acids. V trimming: 1 base; J trimming: 8 bases; junction bases outside the gene matches: 17. CDR3 DNA sequence: TGTGCCAGCAGTTACTTCGTAGGGCCGGGACTAGCGGGAGGGCCGAGTCATGAGCAGTTCTTC. Its translation: CASSYFVGPGLAGGPSHEQFF.